This T cell receptor (beta chain) was found in a study of OX40 agonist ivuxolimab in advanced cancers. Overall study context: Patients assigned to dose escalation were diagnosed with hepatocellular carcinoma, melanoma, renal cell or head and neck cancer.

Sequencing was performed with immunoSEQ multiplex PCR; in TCRdb, only in-frame clones are kept and a portion is missing. This repertoire shows some 74,000 clones, about 85% found once; its top ten account for about 0.57%. Trimming pared 5 bases from V and 3 bases from J, leaving 17 bases between. The CDR3 covers 15 residues. The germline CDR1 and CDR2 sequences are SGHVS and FQNEAQ. The TCR sequence derives from an adult with an advanced solid tumor such as melanoma, head and neck, liver or kidney cancer. The chain combines TRBV7-8 with TRBJ2-7, with D hard to call. The material sequenced was CD4+ or CD8+ T cells sorted from blood, taken in a trial of the OX40 agonist ivuxolimab. The CDR3, as DNA: TGTGCCAGCAGCGGTAGGCAGGCCCTTGACTACGAGCAGTACTTC. This codes for CASSGRQALDYEQYF.